This is a list of T cell receptor beta chains from one sample in a study of Graves' ophthalmopathy and Graves' hyperthyroidism. TCRdb reprocessed the multiplex PCR reads with MiXCR, giving one entry per CDR3 protein. The table includes 600,000 to 650,000 distinct CDR3 sequences, around a fifth detected once. The sequencing input was peripheral blood. The source of these receptors is a woman younger than 35 with stable Graves' hyperthyroidism. Some clones in this sample may be carry-over from other donors' samples. Both conserved end residues are part of each CDR3.

v_call,j_call,cdr3_aa
TRBV7-2,TRBJ1-6,CASSRAPGQGDSPLHF
TRBV25-1,TRBJ1-2,CASRRDGANYGYTF
TRBV6-1,TRBJ1-1,CASRATRAGHRITEAFF
TRBV12-3/TRBV12-4,TRBJ1-2,CASSLLGRSAGYTF
TRBV7-6,TRBJ2-5,CASSYSDSSETQYF
TRBV11-2,TRBJ2-5,CASSPLRTSGGAQETQYF
TRBV20-1,TRBJ1-5,CSARTGYQPQHF
TRBV12-3/TRBV12-4,TRBJ2-2,CASSYPRHMNTGELFF
TRBV6-5,TRBJ2-7,CASSYSEGSYEQYF
TRBV6-5,TRBJ1-1,CASSSGTGREAFF
TRBV20-1,TRBJ2-7,CSLERGSSYEQYF
TRBV5-1,TRBJ1-1,CASSGDRRRTNTEAFF
TRBV12-3/TRBV12-4,TRBJ2-5,CASRSKGQGTGETQYF
TRBV3-1,TRBJ1-1,CASSQRTEAFF
TRBV12-3/TRBV12-4,TRBJ2-5,CASSSWTSRETQYF
TRBV19,TRBJ2-4,CASRVDRWTKNIQYF
TRBV7-2,TRBJ1-1,CASSLAEGFQAFF
TRBV6-4,TRBJ1-2,CASSPSPSLLTNYGYTF